This TCR beta chain derives from a study of T cells in Graves' hyperthyroidism and ophthalmopathy. About this clonotype itself: Just one base apart from a much larger clone, this may be a read error.

Amplification targeted TCR beta CDR3 regions from RNA transcripts. The HTBI primer set was used in a first-round RT-PCR of the TCR CDR3. TCRdb itself ran the multiplex PCR reads through MiXCR, one entry per CDR3 protein. This sample has roughly 350,000 distinct CDR3 sequences, with roughly 15% found just once. The CDR3 is 10 amino acids. Germline V gene sequence: CDR1 DFQATT, CDR2 SNEGSKA (reference sequence). The V call is TRBV20-1, the J call TRBJ1-4; D is unclear. Sequencing was carried out using blood. This sequence originates from a woman in her thirties with Graves' ophthalmopathy. The CDR3 reads CRTGGERLFF. In DNA form, the CDR3 reads TGCAGGACGGGAGGAGAAAGACTGTTTTTT.